The rows below give T cell receptor beta chains drawn from one sample of a study of human thymus T cells. Assay: immunoSEQ multiplex PCR; the TCRdb copy retains only in-frame clones and omits some. The profile shows tens of thousands of clones, 90% to 95% of them singletons. The sequencing sample was made of thymus tissue. The source of these receptors is a girl under three years old with a congenital heart defect but otherwise immunologically healthy. Each CDR3 is given with its conserved first and last residue. The D gene is left open where the match is weak. Clone sizes are given selectively: once, few, many, or a class where the clone is expanded.

j_gene: TRBJ2-5; v_gene: TRBV19; d_gene: .; abundance: .; CDR3nt: TGTGCCAGTAGTATCTCACGACGGATGGAGACCCAGTACTTC; CDR3aa: CASSISRRMETQYF
j_gene: TRBJ1-1; v_gene: TRBV6-5; d_gene: .; abundance: .; CDR3nt: TGTGCCGGGGGCTCCAAGCCCTCCACTGAAGCTTTCTTT; CDR3aa: CAGGSKPSTEAFF
j_gene: TRBJ2-5; v_gene: TRBV28; d_gene: TRBD2; abundance: .; CDR3nt: TGTGCCAGCAGTCCCGTACCTAGCGGGAGGGTCGAGACCCAGTACTTC; CDR3aa: CASSPVPSGRVETQYF
j_gene: TRBJ2-7; v_gene: TRBV18; d_gene: TRBD1; abundance: .; CDR3nt: TGTGCCAGCTCAACGACAGGGGACGAGCAGTACTTC; CDR3aa: CASSTTGDEQYF
j_gene: TRBJ1-1; v_gene: TRBV6-6; d_gene: .; abundance: .; CDR3nt: TGTGCCAGCAGTTACGGGGGGTTAAACACTGAAGCTTTCTTT; CDR3aa: CASSYGGLNTEAFF
j_gene: TRBJ2-5; v_gene: TRBV9; d_gene: .; abundance: .; CDR3nt: TGTGCCAGCAGCGGCACGGGAGTCCCGGGAGCCCAAGAGACCCAGTACTTC; CDR3aa: CASSGTGVPGAQETQYF
j_gene: TRBJ2-7; v_gene: TRBV12-5; d_gene: .; abundance: .; CDR3nt: TGTGCTAGTGGTTTGACCACCCGGGTGGGGGAGCAGTACTTC; CDR3aa: CASGLTTRVGEQYF
j_gene: TRBJ1-2; v_gene: TRBV30; d_gene: .; abundance: .; CDR3nt: TGTGCCTGGAGTTATCGGGAGGGGGGGCATGGCTACACCTTC; CDR3aa: CAWSYREGGHGYTF
j_gene: TRBJ2-7; v_gene: TRBV4-2; d_gene: TRBD2; abundance: .; CDR3nt: TGTGCCAGCAGCCCAGCCCTAGCGGGAGGTTTCTACGAGCAGTACTTC; CDR3aa: CASSPALAGGFYEQYF
j_gene: TRBJ2-5; v_gene: TRBV10-2; d_gene: .; abundance: .; CDR3nt: TGCGCCAGCAGTGAGTCTGGCGGGCAAGAGACCCAGTACTTC; CDR3aa: CASSESGGQETQYF
j_gene: TRBJ1-3; v_gene: TRBV30; d_gene: .; abundance: .; CDR3nt: TGTGCCTGGTTTGAGGGACGTGGAAACACCATATATTTT; CDR3aa: CAWFEGRGNTIYF
j_gene: TRBJ2-1; v_gene: TRBV30; d_gene: .; abundance: .; CDR3nt: TGTGCCTGGAGGAAAATGGGTTTGCTAGCCTCATCCAGCTCCTACAATGAGCAGTTCTTC; CDR3aa: CAWRKMGLLASSSSYNEQFF
j_gene: TRBJ2-2; v_gene: TRBV7-9; d_gene: .; abundance: .; CDR3nt: TGTGCCAGCAGCTTACACCACCTTGAATCGAACACCGGGGAGCTGTTTTTT; CDR3aa: CASSLHHLESNTGELFF
j_gene: TRBJ1-1; v_gene: TRBV14; d_gene: TRBD1; abundance: .; CDR3nt: TGTGCCAGCAGCCAAGCTAAGGGAACCCAGAGGACAGGGGCGAACACTGAAGCTTTCTTT; CDR3aa: CASSQAKGTQRTGANTEAFF
j_gene: TRBJ2-1; v_gene: TRBV19; d_gene: .; abundance: .; CDR3nt: TGTGCCAGTACCAAAACCCCACCCCATAATGAGCAGTTCTTC; CDR3aa: CASTKTPPHNEQFF
j_gene: TRBJ2-1; v_gene: TRBV7-8; d_gene: TRBD2; abundance: .; CDR3nt: TGTGCCAGCAGCTTAGGGGGCGGGAGTACCCACAATGAGCAGTTCTTC; CDR3aa: CASSLGGGSTHNEQFF
j_gene: TRBJ2-1; v_gene: TRBV27; d_gene: .; abundance: .; CDR3nt: TGTGCCAGCAGCCCCCTCGGGACCTACAATGAGCAGTTCTTC; CDR3aa: CASSPLGTYNEQFF
j_gene: TRBJ2-7; v_gene: TRBV29-1; d_gene: .; abundance: .; CDR3nt: TGCAGCGTTCGGACGGGAAGGACCTACGAGCAGTACTTC; CDR3aa: CSVRTGRTYEQYF
j_gene: TRBJ2-1; v_gene: TRBV19; d_gene: TRBD1; abundance: .; CDR3nt: TGTGCCAGTAGTATCCGGGGGACAGGCTCCTACAATGAGCAGTTCTTC; CDR3aa: CASSIRGTGSYNEQFF
j_gene: TRBJ2-7; v_gene: TRBV27; d_gene: .; abundance: .; CDR3nt: TGTGCCAGCAGCTCCAGGGACCCCTGGTACGAGCAGTACTTC; CDR3aa: CASSSRDPWYEQYF
j_gene: TRBJ2-4; v_gene: TRBV20-1; d_gene: .; abundance: once; CDR3nt: TGCAGTGCTAGAGTTTGGCAGGCTCAGTACTTC; CDR3aa: CSARVWQAQYF
j_gene: TRBJ1-4; v_gene: TRBV18; d_gene: .; abundance: once; CDR3nt: TGTGCCAGCTCCCCGTTAGAGGGGAGCAATGAAAAACTGTTTTTT; CDR3aa: CASSPLEGSNEKLFF
j_gene: TRBJ2-2; v_gene: TRBV27; d_gene: .; abundance: .; CDR3nt: TGTGCCAGCAGTTTATTCCCTTCCGCCGGGACCCCCACCGGGGAGCTGTTTTTT; CDR3aa: CASSLFPSAGTPTGELFF
j_gene: TRBJ1-1; v_gene: TRBV28; d_gene: TRBD1; abundance: .; CDR3nt: TGTGCCAGCAGTTTTAGGGACAGGAACACTGAAGCTTTCTTT; CDR3aa: CASSFRDRNTEAFF
j_gene: TRBJ2-5; v_gene: TRBV7-9; d_gene: TRBD2; abundance: .; CDR3nt: TGTGCCAGCAGCTTAGAAATAGCGGGAGGGAACCAAGAGACCCAGTACTTC; CDR3aa: CASSLEIAGGNQETQYF
j_gene: TRBJ1-1; v_gene: TRBV2; d_gene: .; abundance: .; CDR3nt: TGTGCCGGGACGGACAGAAGCCGTCGGAACACTGAAGCTTTCTTT; CDR3aa: CAGTDRSRRNTEAFF
j_gene: TRBJ2-3; v_gene: TRBV6-1; d_gene: TRBD2; abundance: .; CDR3nt: TGTGCCAGCAAGCGGGACTACCCCACAGATACGCAGTATTTT; CDR3aa: CASKRDYPTDTQYF